This T cell receptor (beta chain) came from a study of CXCR3-negative and CXCR3-positive naive CD8 T cells. Study conclusions and caveats: Relative to memory CD8+ cells, whose diversity was much lower, both naive subsets had comparably high diversity. The level of CXCR3 expression partially decreased after cryopreservation; the majority of assays used fresh PBMCs. Naive CXCR3-positive cells had TRB CDR3s more hydrophobic than those of CXCR3-negative naive cells.

CDR1 SQVTM and CDR2 ANQGSEA come from the germline V gene. CDR3 length: 13 residues. Triplicate sorting captured hundreds of thousands of cells each from every CD8+ T cell subset. This clonotype is labeled medium-sized (0.01 to 0.1%) based on frequency. The target antigen is unknown. The study made its TRB cDNA libraries by 5' RACE, adding UMI labels. After re-calling the 5' RACE reads, TCRdb lists one entry per CDR3 protein, DNA absent. This specimen shows 49,000 or so distinct CDR3 sequences; the ten leading clones hold around 0.5%. The chain couples TRBV29-1 to TRBJ2-7; TCRdb selects TRBD1, and the lack of DNA leaves this call unchecked. What was sequenced was naive CXCR3+ CD8+ T cells from blood. Subset noted: CD45RO-CCR7+CD27+CD95- naive CD8+ T cells expressing CXCR3 (TNR3+). This TCR was recovered from a human donor in good health. Some clones in this sample may be carry-over from other donors' samples. The CDR3 sequence is CSVGSWEAYEQYF.